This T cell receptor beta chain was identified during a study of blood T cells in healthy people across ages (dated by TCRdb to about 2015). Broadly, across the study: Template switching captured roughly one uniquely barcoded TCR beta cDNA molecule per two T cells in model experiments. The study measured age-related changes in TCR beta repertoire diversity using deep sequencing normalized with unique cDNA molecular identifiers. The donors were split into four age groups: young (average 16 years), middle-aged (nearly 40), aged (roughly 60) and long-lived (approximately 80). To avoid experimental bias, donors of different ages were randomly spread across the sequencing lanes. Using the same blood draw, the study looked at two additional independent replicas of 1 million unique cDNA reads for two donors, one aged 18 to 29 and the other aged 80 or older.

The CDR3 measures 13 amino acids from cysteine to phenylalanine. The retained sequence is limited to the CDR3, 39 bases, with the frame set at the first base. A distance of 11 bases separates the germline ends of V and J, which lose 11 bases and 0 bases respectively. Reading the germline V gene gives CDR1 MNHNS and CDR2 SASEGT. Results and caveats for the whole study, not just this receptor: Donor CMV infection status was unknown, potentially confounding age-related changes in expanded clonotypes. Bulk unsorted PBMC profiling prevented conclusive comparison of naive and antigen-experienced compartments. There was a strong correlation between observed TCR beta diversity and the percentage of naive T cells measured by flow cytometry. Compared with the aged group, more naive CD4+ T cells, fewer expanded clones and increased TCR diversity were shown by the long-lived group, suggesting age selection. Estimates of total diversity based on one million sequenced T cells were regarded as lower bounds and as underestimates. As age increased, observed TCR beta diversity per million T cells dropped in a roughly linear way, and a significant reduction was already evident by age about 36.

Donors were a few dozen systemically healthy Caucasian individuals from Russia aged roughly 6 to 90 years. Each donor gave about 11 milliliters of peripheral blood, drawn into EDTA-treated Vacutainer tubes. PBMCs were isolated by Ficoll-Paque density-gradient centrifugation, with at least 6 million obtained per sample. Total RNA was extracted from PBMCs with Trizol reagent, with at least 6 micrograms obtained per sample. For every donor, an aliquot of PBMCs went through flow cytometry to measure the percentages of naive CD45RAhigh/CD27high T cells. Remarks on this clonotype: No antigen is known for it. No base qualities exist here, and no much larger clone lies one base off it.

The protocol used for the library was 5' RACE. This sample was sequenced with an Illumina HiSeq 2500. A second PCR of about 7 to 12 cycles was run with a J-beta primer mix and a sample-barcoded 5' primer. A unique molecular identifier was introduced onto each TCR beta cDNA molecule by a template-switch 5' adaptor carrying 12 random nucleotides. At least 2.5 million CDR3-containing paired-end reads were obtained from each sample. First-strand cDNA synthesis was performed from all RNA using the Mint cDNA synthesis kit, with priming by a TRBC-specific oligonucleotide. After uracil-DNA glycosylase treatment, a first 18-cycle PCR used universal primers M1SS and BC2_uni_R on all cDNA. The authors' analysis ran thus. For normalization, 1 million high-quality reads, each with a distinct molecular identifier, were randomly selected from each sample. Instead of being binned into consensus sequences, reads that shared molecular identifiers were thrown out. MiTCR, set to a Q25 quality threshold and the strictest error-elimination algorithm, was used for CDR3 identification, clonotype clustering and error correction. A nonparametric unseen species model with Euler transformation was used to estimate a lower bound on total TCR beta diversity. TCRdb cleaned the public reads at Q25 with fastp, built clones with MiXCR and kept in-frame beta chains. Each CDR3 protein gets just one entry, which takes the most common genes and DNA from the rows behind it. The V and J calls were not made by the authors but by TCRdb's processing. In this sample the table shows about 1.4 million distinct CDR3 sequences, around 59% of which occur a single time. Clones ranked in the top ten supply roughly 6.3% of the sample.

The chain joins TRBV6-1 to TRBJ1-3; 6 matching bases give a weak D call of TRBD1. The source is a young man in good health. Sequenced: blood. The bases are TGTGCCGGAGGACAGAACTCTGGAAACACCATATATTTT. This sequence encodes CAGGQNSGNTIYF.